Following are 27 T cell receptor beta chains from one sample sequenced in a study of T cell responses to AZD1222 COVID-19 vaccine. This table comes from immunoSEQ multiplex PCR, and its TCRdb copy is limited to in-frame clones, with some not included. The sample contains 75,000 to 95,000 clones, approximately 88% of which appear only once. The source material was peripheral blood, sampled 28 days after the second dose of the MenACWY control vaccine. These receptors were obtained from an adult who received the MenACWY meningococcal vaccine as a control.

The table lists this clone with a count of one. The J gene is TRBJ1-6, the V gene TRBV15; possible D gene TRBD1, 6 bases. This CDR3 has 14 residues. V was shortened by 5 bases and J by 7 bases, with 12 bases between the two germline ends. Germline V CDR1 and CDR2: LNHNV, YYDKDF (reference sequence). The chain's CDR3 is CATSAGAANSPLHF. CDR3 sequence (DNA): TGTGCCACCAGCGCAGGGGCGGCGAATTCACCCCTCCACTTT.

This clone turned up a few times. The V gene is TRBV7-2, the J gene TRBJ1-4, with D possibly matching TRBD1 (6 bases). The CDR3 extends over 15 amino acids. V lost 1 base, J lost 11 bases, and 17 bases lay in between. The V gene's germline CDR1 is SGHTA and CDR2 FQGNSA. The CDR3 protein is CASSLVVGGSGKLFF. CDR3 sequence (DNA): TGTGCCAGCAGCTTAGTCGTCGGGGGCAGTGGGAAACTGTTTTTT.

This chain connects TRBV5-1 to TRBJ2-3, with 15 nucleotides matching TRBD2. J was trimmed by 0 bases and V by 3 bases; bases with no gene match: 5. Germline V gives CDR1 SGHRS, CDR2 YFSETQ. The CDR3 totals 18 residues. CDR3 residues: CASSSIGLAGGSTDTQYF. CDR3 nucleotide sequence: TGCGCCAGCAGCTCAATAGGACTAGCGGGGGGGAGCACAGATACGCAGTATTTT.

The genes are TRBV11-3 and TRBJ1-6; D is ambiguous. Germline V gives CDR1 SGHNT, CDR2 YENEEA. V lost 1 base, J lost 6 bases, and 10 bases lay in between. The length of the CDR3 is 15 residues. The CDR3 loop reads CASSLVRHRNSPLHF. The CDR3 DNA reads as TGTGCCAGCAGCTTAGTCAGGCACCGTAATTCACCCCTCCACTTT.

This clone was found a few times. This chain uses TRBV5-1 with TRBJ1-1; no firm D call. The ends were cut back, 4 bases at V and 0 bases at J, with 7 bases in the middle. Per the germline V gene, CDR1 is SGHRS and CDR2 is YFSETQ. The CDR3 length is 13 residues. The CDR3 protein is CASSREMNTEAFF. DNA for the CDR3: TGCGCCAGCAGCCGGGAAATGAACACTGAAGCTTTCTTT.

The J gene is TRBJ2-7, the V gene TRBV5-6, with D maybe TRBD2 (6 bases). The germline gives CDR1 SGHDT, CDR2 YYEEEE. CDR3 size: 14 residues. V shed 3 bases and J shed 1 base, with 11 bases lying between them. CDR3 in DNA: TGTGCCAGCAGCTCCATAGGAGGGTCCTACGAGCAGTACTTC. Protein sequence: CASSSIGGSYEQYF.

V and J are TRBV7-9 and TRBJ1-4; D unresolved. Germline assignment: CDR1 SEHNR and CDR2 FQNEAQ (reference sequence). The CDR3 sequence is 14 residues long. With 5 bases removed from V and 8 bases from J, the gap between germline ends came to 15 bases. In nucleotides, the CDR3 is TGTGCCAGCAGCCCTGGCTTGGCGGAGGAAAAACTGTTTTTT. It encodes CASSPGLAEEKLFF.

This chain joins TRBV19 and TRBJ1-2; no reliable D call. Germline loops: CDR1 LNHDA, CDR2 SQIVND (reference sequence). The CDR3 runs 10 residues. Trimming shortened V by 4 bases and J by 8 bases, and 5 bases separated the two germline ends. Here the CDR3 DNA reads TGTGCCAGTAGTAATAACGGCTACACCTTC. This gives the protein CASSNNGYTF.

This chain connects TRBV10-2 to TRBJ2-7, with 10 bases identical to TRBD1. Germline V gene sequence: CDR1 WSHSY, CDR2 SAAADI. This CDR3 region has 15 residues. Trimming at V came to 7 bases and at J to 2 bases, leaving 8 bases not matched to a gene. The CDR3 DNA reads TGCGCCAGCAAATCAGGGACAGGGGTCCCCTACGAGCAGTACTTC. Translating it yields CASKSGTGVPYEQYF.

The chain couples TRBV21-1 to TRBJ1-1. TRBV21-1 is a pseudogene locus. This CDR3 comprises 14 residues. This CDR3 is CASSKACLHTEAFF. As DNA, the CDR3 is TGTGCCAGCAGCAAAGCATGCCTACACACTGAAGCTTTCTTT.

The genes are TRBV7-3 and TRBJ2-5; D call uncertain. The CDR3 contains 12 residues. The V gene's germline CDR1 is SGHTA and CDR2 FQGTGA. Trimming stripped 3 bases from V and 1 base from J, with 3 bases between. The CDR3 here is CASSFFQETQYF. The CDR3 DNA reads TGTGCCAGCAGCTTTTTCCAAGAGACCCAGTACTTC.

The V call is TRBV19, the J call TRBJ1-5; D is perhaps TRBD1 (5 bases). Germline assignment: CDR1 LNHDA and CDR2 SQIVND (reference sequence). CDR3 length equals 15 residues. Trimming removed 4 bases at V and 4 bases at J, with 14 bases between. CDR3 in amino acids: CASSRLGEENQPQHF. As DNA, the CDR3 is TGTGCCAGTAGTAGACTAGGGGAGGAGAATCAGCCCCAGCATTTT.

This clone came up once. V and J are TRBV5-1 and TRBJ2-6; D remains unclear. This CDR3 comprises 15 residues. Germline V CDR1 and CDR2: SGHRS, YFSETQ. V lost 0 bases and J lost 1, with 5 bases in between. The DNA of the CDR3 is TGCGCCAGCAGCTTGGATTCGTCTGGGGCCAACGTCCTGACTTTC. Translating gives CASSLDSSGANVLTF.

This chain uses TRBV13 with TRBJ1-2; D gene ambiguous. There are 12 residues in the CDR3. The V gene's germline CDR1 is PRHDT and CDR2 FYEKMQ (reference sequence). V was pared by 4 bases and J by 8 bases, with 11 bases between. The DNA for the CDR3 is TGTGCCAGCAGCTGGGCTTCGAGAGGCTACACCTTC. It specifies CASSWASRGYTF.

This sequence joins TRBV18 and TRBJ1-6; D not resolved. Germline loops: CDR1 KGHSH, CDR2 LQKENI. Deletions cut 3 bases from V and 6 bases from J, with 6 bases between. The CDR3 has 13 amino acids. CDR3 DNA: TGTGCCAGCTCACCGGAAAGTAATTCACCCCTCCACTTT. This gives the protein CASSPESNSPLHF.

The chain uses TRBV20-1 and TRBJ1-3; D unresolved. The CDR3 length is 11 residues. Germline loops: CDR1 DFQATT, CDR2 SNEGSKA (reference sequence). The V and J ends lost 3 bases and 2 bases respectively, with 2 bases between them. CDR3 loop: CSASAGNTIYF. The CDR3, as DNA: TGCAGTGCTAGCGCTGGAAACACCATATATTTT.

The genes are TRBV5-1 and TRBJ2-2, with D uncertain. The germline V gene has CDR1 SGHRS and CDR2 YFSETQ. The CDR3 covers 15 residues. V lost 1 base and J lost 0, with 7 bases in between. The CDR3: CASSLSATNTGELFF. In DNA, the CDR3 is TGCGCCAGCAGCTTGTCGGCTACGAACACCGGGGAGCTGTTTTTT.

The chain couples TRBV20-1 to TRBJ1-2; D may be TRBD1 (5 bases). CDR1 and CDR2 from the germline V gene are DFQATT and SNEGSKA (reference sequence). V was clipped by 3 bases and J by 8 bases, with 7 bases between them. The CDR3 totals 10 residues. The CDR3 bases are TGCAGTGCTAGCCAGGGAGGCTACACCTTC. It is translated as CSASQGGYTF.

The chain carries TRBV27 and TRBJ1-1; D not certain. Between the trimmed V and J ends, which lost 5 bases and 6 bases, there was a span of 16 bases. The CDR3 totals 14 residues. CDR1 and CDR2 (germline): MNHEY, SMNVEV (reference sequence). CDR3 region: CASSPRIPGPEAFF. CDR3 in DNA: TGTGCCAGCAGTCCTCGTATACCTGGCCCTGAAGCTTTCTTT.

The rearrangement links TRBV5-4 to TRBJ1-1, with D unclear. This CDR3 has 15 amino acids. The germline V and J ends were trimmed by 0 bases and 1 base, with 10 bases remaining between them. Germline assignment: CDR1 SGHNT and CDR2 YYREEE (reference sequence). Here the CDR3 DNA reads TGTGCCAGCAGCTTGGCCTGGGCGGAGAACACTGAAGCTTTCTTT. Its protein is CASSLAWAENTEAFF. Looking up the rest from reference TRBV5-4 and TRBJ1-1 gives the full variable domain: ETGVTQSPTHLIKTRGQQVTLRCSSQSGHNTVSWYQQALGQGPQFIFQYYREEENGRGNFPPRFSGLQFPNYSSELNVNALELDDSALYLCASSLAWAENTEAFFGQGTRLTVV.

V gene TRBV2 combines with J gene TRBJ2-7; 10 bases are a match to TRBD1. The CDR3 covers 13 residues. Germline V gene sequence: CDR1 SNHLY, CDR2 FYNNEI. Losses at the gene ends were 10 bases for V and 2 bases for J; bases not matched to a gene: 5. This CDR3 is CANRQGATYEQYF. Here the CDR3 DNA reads TGTGCCAATCGACAGGGGGCTACCTACGAGCAGTACTTC.

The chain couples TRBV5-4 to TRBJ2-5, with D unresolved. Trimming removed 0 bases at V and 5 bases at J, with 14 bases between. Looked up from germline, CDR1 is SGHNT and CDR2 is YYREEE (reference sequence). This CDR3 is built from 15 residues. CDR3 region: CASSLGIPSRETQYF. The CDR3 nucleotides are TGTGCCAGCAGCTTGGGGATCCCGAGCCGGGAGACCCAGTACTTC. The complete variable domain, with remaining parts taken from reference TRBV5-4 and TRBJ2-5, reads ETGVTQSPTHLIKTRGQQVTLRCSSQSGHNTVSWYQQALGQGPQFIFQYYREEENGRGNFPPRFSGLQFPNYSSELNVNALELDDSALYLCASSLGIPSRETQYFGPGTRLLVL.

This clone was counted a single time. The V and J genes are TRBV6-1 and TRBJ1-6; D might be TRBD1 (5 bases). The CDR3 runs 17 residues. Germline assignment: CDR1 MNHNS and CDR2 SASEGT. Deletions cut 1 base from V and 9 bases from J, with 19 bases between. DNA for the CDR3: TGTGCCAGCAGTGAAGGTGAGGGGAAGGCTTGGATTTCACCCCTCCACTTT. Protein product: CASSEGEGKAWISPLHF.

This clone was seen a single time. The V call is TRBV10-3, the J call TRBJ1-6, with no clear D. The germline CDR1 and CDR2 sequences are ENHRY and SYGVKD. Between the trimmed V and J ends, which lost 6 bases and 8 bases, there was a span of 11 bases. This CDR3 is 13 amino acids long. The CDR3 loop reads CAIRDHTDSPLHF. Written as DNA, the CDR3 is TGTGCCATCAGGGACCATACGGATTCACCCCTCCACTTT.

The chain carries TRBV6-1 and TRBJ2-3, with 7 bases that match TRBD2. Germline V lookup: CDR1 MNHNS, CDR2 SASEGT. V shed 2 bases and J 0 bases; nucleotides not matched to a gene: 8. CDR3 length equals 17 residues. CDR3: CASSERGSGTSTDTQYF. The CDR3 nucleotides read TGTGCCAGCAGTGAAAGGGGAAGCGGGACTAGCACAGATACGCAGTATTTT.

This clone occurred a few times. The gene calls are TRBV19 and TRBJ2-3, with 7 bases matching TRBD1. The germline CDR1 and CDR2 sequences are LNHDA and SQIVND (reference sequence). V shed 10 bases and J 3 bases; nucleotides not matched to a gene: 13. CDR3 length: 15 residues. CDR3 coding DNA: TGTGCCACTACTCACAGGGGTCTGGGGACAGATACGCAGTATTTT. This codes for CATTHRGLGTDTQYF. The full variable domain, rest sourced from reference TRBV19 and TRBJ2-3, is DGGITQSPKYLFRKEGQNVTLSCEQNLNHDAMYWYRQDPGQGLRLIYYSQIVNDFQKGDIAEGYSVSREKKESFPLTVTSAQKNPTAFYLCATTHRGLGTDTQYFGPGTRLTVL.

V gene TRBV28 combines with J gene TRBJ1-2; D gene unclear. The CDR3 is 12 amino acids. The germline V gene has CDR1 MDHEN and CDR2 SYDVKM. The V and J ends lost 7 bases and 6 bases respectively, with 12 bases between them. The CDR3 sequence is CASKAGDDGYTF. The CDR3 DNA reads TGTGCCAGCAAGGCGGGAGATGATGGCTACACCTTC.